This TCR beta chain stems from a study of glioma-infiltrating T cells after dendritic cell vaccination. TCRdb's copy holds only in-frame clones and misses some; the assay was immunoSEQ multiplex PCR. The top ten clones hold over 9% of a sample with 60,000 to 70,000 clones, around 83% of them seen once. This CDR3 is built from 14 residues. Germline V gives CDR1 SNHLY, CDR2 FYNNEI. V shed 4 bases, J shed 3 bases, and the junction held 5 bases outside the gene matches. The receptor's source is a human donor with glioblastoma. Sequencing used blood, obtained before dendritic cell vaccination. The chain combines TRBV2 with TRBJ1-1, with TRBD1 matching 7 bases. The CDR3 DNA follows: TGTGCCAGCAGTGTGAAGGGACAGCACACTGAAGCTTTCTTT. Translated: CASSVKGQHTEAFF.